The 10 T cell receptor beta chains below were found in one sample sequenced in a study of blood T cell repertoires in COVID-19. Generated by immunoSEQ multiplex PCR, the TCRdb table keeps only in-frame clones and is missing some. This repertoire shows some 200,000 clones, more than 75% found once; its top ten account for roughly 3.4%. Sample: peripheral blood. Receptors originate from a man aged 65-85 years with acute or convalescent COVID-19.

The CDR3 loop reads CASSLGLAGPVTDTQYF. CDR3 nucleotide sequence: TGCGCCAGCAGCCTGGGTCTAGCGGGTCCTGTCACAGATACGCAGTATTTT. This chain links TRBV5-1 with TRBJ2-3; TRBD2 matches 8 bases. Germline V gene lookup returns CDR1 SGHRS and CDR2 YFSETQ. Unmatched junction bases numbered 12, after V lost 4 bases and J lost 2 bases. The CDR3 runs to 17 residues. Full variable domain (rest looked up from reference TRBV5-1 and TRBJ2-3): KAGVTQTPRYLIKTRGQQVTLSCSPISGHRSVSWYQQTPGQGLQFLFEYFSETQRNKGNFPGRFSGRQFSNSRSEMNVSTLELGDSALYLCASSLGLAGPVTDTQYFGPGTRLTVL.

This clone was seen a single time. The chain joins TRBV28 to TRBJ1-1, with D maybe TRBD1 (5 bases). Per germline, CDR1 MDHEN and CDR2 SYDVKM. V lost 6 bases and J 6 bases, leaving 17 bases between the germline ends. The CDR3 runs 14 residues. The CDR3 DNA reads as TGTGCCAGCAGGGGGCGGGAGGTTACCGCTGAAGCTTTCTTT. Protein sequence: CASRGREVTAEAFF.

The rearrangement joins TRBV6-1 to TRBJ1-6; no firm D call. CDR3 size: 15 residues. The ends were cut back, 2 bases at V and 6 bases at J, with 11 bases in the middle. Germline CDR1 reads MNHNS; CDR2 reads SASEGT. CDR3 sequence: CASSELRGSNSPLHF. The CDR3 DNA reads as TGTGCCAGCAGTGAATTGAGAGGTTCTAATTCACCCCTCCACTTT.

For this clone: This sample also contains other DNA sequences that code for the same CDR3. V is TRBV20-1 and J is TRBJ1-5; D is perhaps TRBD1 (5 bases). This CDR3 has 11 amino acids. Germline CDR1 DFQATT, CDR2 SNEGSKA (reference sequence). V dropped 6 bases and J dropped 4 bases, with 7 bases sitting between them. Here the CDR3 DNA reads TGCAGTGCACGGGGGAATCAGCCCCAGCATTTT. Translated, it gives CSARGNQPQHF.

CDR3 DNA: TGTGCCAGCTCACCTTGGGAGGACCGCCTCGAGCAGTACTTC. Translating gives CASSPWEDRLEQYF. The chain has TRBV18 and TRBJ2-7; D possibly corresponds to TRBD2 (6 bases). Trimming took off 3 bases at V and 6 bases at J, with 15 bases between the two ends. CDR3 size: 14 residues. In germline, CDR1 is KGHSH, CDR2 LQKENI.

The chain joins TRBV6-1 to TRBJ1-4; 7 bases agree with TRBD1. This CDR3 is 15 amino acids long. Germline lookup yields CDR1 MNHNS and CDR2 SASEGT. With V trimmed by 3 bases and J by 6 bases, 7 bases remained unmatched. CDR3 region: CASSETTGMDEKLFF. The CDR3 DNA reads TGTGCCAGCAGTGAGACGACAGGGATGGATGAAAAACTGTTTTTT.

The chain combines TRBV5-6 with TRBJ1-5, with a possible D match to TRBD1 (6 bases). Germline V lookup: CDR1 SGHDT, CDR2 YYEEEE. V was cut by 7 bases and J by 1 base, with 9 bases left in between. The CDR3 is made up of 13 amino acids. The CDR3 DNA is TGTGCCAGCTCGGGACAAAGCAATCAGCCCCAGCATTTT. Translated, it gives CASSGQSNQPQHF.

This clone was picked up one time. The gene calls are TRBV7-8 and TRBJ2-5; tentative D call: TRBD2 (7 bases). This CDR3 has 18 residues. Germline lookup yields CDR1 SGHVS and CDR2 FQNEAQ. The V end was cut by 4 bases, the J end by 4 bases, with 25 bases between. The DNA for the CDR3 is TGTGCCAGCAGCTCGTTCCCCCGCGGGGGCTTGGTTGGAGAGACCCAGTACTTC. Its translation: CASSSFPRGGLVGETQYF.

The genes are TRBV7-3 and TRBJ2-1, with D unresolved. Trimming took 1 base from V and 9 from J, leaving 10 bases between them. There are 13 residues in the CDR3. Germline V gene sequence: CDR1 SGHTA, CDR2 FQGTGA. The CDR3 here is CASSLNYFGEQFF. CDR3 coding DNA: TGTGCCAGCAGCTTAAACTATTTCGGTGAGCAGTTCTTC.

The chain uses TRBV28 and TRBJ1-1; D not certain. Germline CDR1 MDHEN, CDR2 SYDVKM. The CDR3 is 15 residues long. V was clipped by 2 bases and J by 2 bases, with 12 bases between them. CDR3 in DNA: TGTGCCAGCAGTTTAGGGTCGGGATTTAACACTGAAGCTTTCTTT. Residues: CASSLGSGFNTEAFF.